The source of this T cell receptor (beta chain) is a study of regulatory T cells in long-lasting Graves disease. CDR3-region Arm-PCR and iRepertoire HTBI primers produced the TCR beta libraries. Original processing methods: Looking across samples, the authors found under 70 TRBV and 15 or so TRBJ segments. TCRdb reprocessed the multiplex PCR reads with MiXCR, giving one entry per CDR3 protein. The V and J calls were determined by TCRdb, not by the authors. The sample has around 510,000 distinct CDR3 sequences; less than 25% are singletons. This clonotype has only a few counts. Its antigen remains unknown. Whole-study findings and limits: Samples came from peripheral blood alone, without thyroid tissue. TRBV28, TRBJ1-2 and TRBJ2-5 emerged as the favored segments in persistent disease. Results may be inaccurate due to the small sample size.

The germline V gene encodes CDR1 SEHNR and CDR2 FQNEAQ (reference sequence). The CDR3 consists of 14 residues. The V and J ends lost 4 bases and 7 bases, in that order; junction bases with no gene match: 7. Regarding time point: persistent/refractory GD, antithyroid drugs over 5 years with positive TRAb. PBMC-extracted RNA yielded the TCR library. The sequence was collected from a female donor with Graves disease. The chain employs TRBV7-9 and TRBJ2-7; 10 bases are a match to TRBD1. The sequenced sample was peripheral blood mononuclear cells (PBMCs), obtained when the disease was refractory, from a patient treated with antithyroid drugs. Here the CDR3 reads CASSSRQGAGEQYF. Here the CDR3 DNA reads TGTGCCAGCAGCTCGAGACAGGGGGCTGGAGAGCAGTACTTC.